This section outlines one T cell receptor (beta chain) sequence together with its context. Its matching antigen is unknown. Collection of blood occurred at baseline, at cycle 4 day 1, and at cycle 7 day 1. The record originates from a study of OX40 agonist ivuxolimab in advanced cancers. Study context: Every 2 weeks, patients got intravenous ivuxolimab at one of six dose levels (0.01-10 mg/kg).

The repertoire was sequenced with immunoSEQ multiplex PCR; TCRdb's copy has only in-frame clones and lacks some. The sample shows some 64,000 clones, around 90% of them seen only once. Regarding the study as a whole: A proportion of nonresponders additionally exhibited low normalized T-cell clonal expansion. Among T cells, CD8+ cells averaged more expanded clones than CD4+ cells.

Per the germline V gene, CDR1 is SNHLY and CDR2 is FYNNEI. CDR3 length: 18 amino acids. Trimming removed 2 bases from V and 0 bases from J; junction bases left unmatched: 8. Sequenced material: CD4+ or CD8+ T cells sorted from blood, taken in a trial of the OX40 agonist ivuxolimab. This receptor was obtained from an adult with an advanced solid tumor such as melanoma, head and neck, liver or kidney cancer. The chain carries TRBV2 and TRBJ2-1; 9 bases map to TRBD2. The CDR3 loop reads CASSELRLAESSYNEQFF. In DNA, the CDR3 is TGTGCCAGCAGTGAATTGCGACTAGCGGAGAGCTCCTACAATGAGCAGTTCTTC.